One sample yielded the 27 T cell receptor beta chains listed below, sequenced in a study of technical replicates of blood from several donors. Here immunoSEQ multiplex PCR was the method, and the copy in TCRdb shows in-frame clones only, minus some. The profile shows about 94,000 clones, approximately 95% of them singletons. Source material: T cells isolated from PBMCs. Receptors originate from a human donor in good health.

The CDR3 is CSVESGENTEAFF. The CDR3 DNA reads TGCAGCGTTGAATCAGGGGAGAACACTGAAGCTTTCTTT. This chain joins TRBV29-1 and TRBJ1-1, with D possibly matching TRBD1 (6 bases). Between the trimmed V and J ends, which lost 2 bases and 1 base, there was a span of 8 bases. The length of the CDR3 is 13 residues. Germline loops: CDR1 SQVTM, CDR2 ANQGSEA.

This rearrangement joins TRBV14 to TRBJ2-1; TRBD2 matches at 7 bases. The ends lost 6 bases at V and 4 bases at J; junction bases unmatched: 9. The germline V gene has CDR1 SGHDN and CDR2 FVKESK. The CDR3 sequence is 15 residues long. In DNA form, the CDR3 reads TGTGCCAGCAGTCTATGGGGGGGAGAGTACAATGAGCAGTTCTTC. This translates into CASSLWGGEYNEQFF.

J is TRBJ2-4 and V is TRBV18, with TRBD1 identical over 7 bases. V dropped 2 bases and J dropped 0; count of bases not matched to a gene: 4. The germline gives CDR1 KGHSH, CDR2 LQKENI. The CDR3 totals 16 residues. The CDR3 DNA reads TGTGCCAGCTCACCAACAGGGGCCCTAGCCAAAAACATTCAGTACTTC. Protein: CASSPTGALAKNIQYF.

V gene TRBV5-1 combines with J gene TRBJ2-2; no firm D call. V was cut by 2 bases and J by 5 bases, with 10 bases left in between. Looked up from germline, CDR1 is SGHRS and CDR2 is YFSETQ. This CDR3 contains 14 residues. CDR3 amino acids: CASSFEARTGELFF. DNA for the CDR3: TGCGCCAGCAGCTTTGAGGCCCGGACCGGGGAGCTGTTTTTT.

The chain recombines TRBV5-4 with TRBJ1-3, with TRBD1 identical over 10 bases. Per the germline V gene, CDR1 is SGHNT and CDR2 is YYREEE (reference sequence). Trimming at V came to 4 bases and at J to 3 bases, leaving 4 bases not matched to a gene. This CDR3 spans 15 amino acids. CDR3 sequence (DNA): TGTGCCAGCAGCCTGGGACAGGGGAATGGAAACACCATATATTTT. Translating it yields CASSLGQGNGNTIYF.

This clone is a singleton in its sample. This chain joins TRBV12-5 and TRBJ2-2, with D possibly matching TRBD1 (5 bases). This CDR3 spans 15 amino acids. CDR1 and CDR2 (germline): LGHNT, FRNRAP. Trimming pared 4 bases from V and 1 base from J, leaving 10 bases between. The CDR3 region has the DNA TGTGCTAGTGGTTCCGTCAGGGTGAACACCGGGGAGCTGTTTTTT. Translated, it gives CASGSVRVNTGELFF.

The J gene is TRBJ2-2, the V gene TRBV7-7; maybe TRBD2 (6 bases). Trimming removed 1 base from V and 0 bases from J, with 12 bases in between. Germline values: CDR1 SSHAT, CDR2 FNYEAQ (reference sequence). The CDR3 sequence is 17 residues long. CDR3 sequence: CASSLDAGPANTGELFF. The CDR3 region has the DNA TGTGCCAGCAGCTTAGATGCGGGGCCCGCGAACACCGGGGAGCTGTTTTTT.

The chain has TRBV28 and TRBJ1-1; unclear D gene. Trimming left V 4 bases short and J 3 bases short, with 12 bases between. The CDR3 spans 14 residues. Germline loops: CDR1 MDHEN, CDR2 SYDVKM. The CDR3 DNA sequence: TGTGCCAGCAGTTCCTCCGGGGAGGACACTGAAGCTTTCTTT. Encoded protein: CASSSSGEDTEAFF.

The J gene is TRBJ1-3, the V gene TRBV11-3; possible D gene TRBD1, 6 bases. The CDR3 consists of 15 residues. The germline gives CDR1 SGHNT, CDR2 YENEEA. V lost 5 bases and J 2 bases, leaving 13 bases between the germline ends. The CDR3 DNA reads as TGTGCCAGCAGCCTGAACCCAGGGGCTGGAAACACCATATATTTT. Protein: CASSLNPGAGNTIYF.

The V and J genes are TRBV5-4 and TRBJ1-2; D may be TRBD1 (6 bases). V was trimmed by 2 bases and J by 6 bases, leaving 29 bases between them. The CDR3 extends over 19 amino acids. Germline CDR1 is SGHNT and CDR2 is YYREEE (reference sequence). The CDR3 region has the DNA TGTGCCAGCAGCTTTATCCGCCCCTCGACAGGTAGAGGATTTGATGGCTACACCTTC. Its protein is CASSFIRPSTGRGFDGYTF.

This clone was detected once. The chain carries TRBV20-1 and TRBJ1-2; D gene unclear. CDR1 and CDR2 from the germline V gene are DFQATT and SNEGSKA (reference sequence). The CDR3 contains 11 residues. V lost 5 bases, J lost 9 bases, and 13 bases lay in between. The CDR3 spells CSARTDFSYTF. The CDR3 DNA sequence: TGCAGTGCTCGGACGGACTTTAGCTACACCTTC.

The chain couples TRBV5-6 to TRBJ2-2; 10 positions match TRBD1. The CDR3 sequence is 15 residues long. Germline V gene sequence: CDR1 SGHDT, CDR2 YYEEEE. J was trimmed by 5 bases and V by 4 bases; bases with no gene match: 5. The CDR3 loop is CASSHDRGLTGELFF. DNA for the CDR3: TGTGCCAGCAGCCACGACAGGGGGCTTACCGGGGAGCTGTTTTTT.

The chain links TRBV27 to TRBJ1-5, with D unclear. V dropped 4 bases and J dropped 9 bases, with 16 bases sitting between them. The germline V gene has CDR1 MNHEY and CDR2 SMNVEV (reference sequence). The CDR3 is made up of 14 amino acids. CDR3 sequence: CASSSGDSHSPQHF. As DNA, the CDR3 is TGTGCCAGCAGTTCCGGGGATAGCCATTCGCCCCAGCATTTT.

V is TRBV29-1 and J is TRBJ2-5; 8 positions match TRBD1. There are 16 residues in the CDR3. Per the germline V gene, CDR1 is SQVTM and CDR2 is ANQGSEA. V trimming: 3 bases; J trimming: 4 bases; junction bases outside the gene matches: 13. CDR3 sequence reads: CSVESVDRESGETQYF. CDR3 bases: TGCAGCGTTGAGAGTGTGGACAGGGAGAGTGGAGAGACCCAGTACTTC.

V gene TRBV11-2 combines with J gene TRBJ2-7; D gene ambiguous. There are 13 residues in the CDR3. The germline V gene encodes CDR1 SGHAT and CDR2 FQNNGV. Trimming pared 5 bases from V and 6 bases from J, leaving 14 bases between. The CDR3 spells CASSAREDGEQYF. Written as DNA, the CDR3 is TGTGCCAGCAGCGCCCGTGAGGATGGCGAGCAGTACTTC.

V usage is TRBV28 and J usage is TRBJ2-2, with TRBD1 identical over 9 bases. With 6 bases clipped from V and 5 bases from J, the junction kept 4 bases outside the gene matches. This CDR3 is built from 14 residues. Germline V gene sequence: CDR1 MDHEN, CDR2 SYDVKM. Written as DNA, the CDR3 is TGTGCCAGCAGATTAGACAGGGGGACCGGGGAGCTGTTTTTT. This gives the protein CASRLDRGTGELFF.

This chain links TRBV2 with TRBJ2-3; the D gene is possibly TRBD2 (7 bases). CDR3 size: 18 residues. Trimming removed 6 bases from V and 0 bases from J, with 22 bases in between. In germline, CDR1 is SNHLY, CDR2 FYNNEI. CDR3 sequence: CASSERTGGRPSTDTQYF. In DNA, the CDR3 is TGTGCCAGCAGCGAGCGAACGGGGGGCCGACCAAGCACAGATACGCAGTATTTT.

Only a few counts were recorded for this clone. The chain has TRBV19 and TRBJ1-2; D possibly corresponds to TRBD1 (5 bases). V was pared by 0 bases and J by 8 bases, with 13 bases between. This CDR3 is built from 14 residues. Germline CDR1 is LNHDA and CDR2 is SQIVND (reference sequence). This CDR3 reads CASSIEGQGKGYTF. For the CDR3, the DNA is TGTGCCAGTAGTATAGAGGGTCAGGGCAAAGGCTACACCTTC.

V usage is TRBV7-2 and J usage is TRBJ2-7; possibly TRBD1 or TRBD2 for D (7 bases each). Germline-derived CDR1 and CDR2 are SGHTA and FQGNSA. The CDR3 consists of 15 residues. V was trimmed by 4 bases and J by 0 bases, leaving 13 bases between them. The CDR3: CASSSAGGDSYEQYF. For the CDR3, the DNA is TGTGCCAGCAGCTCAGCAGGGGGGGACTCCTACGAGCAGTACTTC.

The chain combines TRBV19 with TRBJ2-1, with D unclear. Trimming removed 3 bases at V and 9 bases at J, with 6 bases between. Germline loops: CDR1 LNHDA, CDR2 SQIVND (reference sequence). The CDR3 sequence is 11 residues long. The CDR3 DNA sequence: TGTGCCAGTAGTATTGGGCTTGAGCAGTTCTTC. Its protein is CASSIGLEQFF.

CDR3 protein: CASSLIGNQPQHF. CDR3 nucleotide sequence: TGTGCCAGCAGCTTGATCGGGAATCAGCCCCAGCATTTT. This rearrangement joins TRBV5-6 to TRBJ1-5; D uncertain. V lost 1 base and J lost 4, with 6 bases in between. CDR3 size: 13 residues. Germline CDR1 SGHDT, CDR2 YYEEEE.

This chain links TRBV6-5 with TRBJ2-5; 11 positions agree with TRBD2. V lost 5 bases to trimming and J lost 5 bases; unmatched junction nucleotides: 7. The CDR3 has 15 residues. Germline CDR1 is MNHEY and CDR2 is SVGAGI. CDR3 in DNA: TGTGCCAGCAGTCCCCGACTAGCGGGAAGGGAGACCCAGTACTTC. The encoded protein is CASSPRLAGRETQYF.

The chain links TRBV6-1 to TRBJ2-5, with a tentative D call TRBD2 (5 bases). This CDR3 region has 15 residues. Trimming pared 2 bases from V and 1 base from J, leaving 11 bases between. The germline V gene has CDR1 MNHNS and CDR2 SASEGT. This CDR3 is CASSETNGSQETQYF. The CDR3 DNA reads as TGTGCCAGCAGTGAAACGAATGGGAGCCAAGAGACCCAGTACTTC.

The chain carries TRBV9 and TRBJ1-3; unclear D gene. The CDR3 sequence is 15 residues long. Germline CDR1 and CDR2: SGDLS and YYNGEE. The V end was cut by 0 bases, the J end by 0 bases, with 7 bases between. This chain's CDR3 is CASSVAGDSGNTIYF. The CDR3 DNA is TGTGCCAGCAGCGTAGCGGGAGACTCTGGAAACACCATATATTTT.

The chain has TRBV15 and TRBJ1-2, with 9 positions matching TRBD1. The CDR3 length is 15 residues. Germline trimming cut 2 bases from V and 4 bases from J; bases unmatched to any gene: 5. Germline CDR1 LNHNV, CDR2 YYDKDF (reference sequence). CDR3 DNA sequence: TGTGCCACCAGCAGACCTGACAGGGGGACCTATGGCTACACCTTC. Translated, it gives CATSRPDRGTYGYTF.

CDR3 sequence: CASSETAGTYEQYF. The CDR3 DNA follows: TGTGCCAGCAGTGAAACGGCAGGGACCTACGAGCAGTACTTC. V usage is TRBV2 and J usage is TRBJ2-7; the D gene is possibly TRBD1 (5 bases). Trimming took off 2 bases at V and 2 bases at J, with 10 bases between the two ends. The CDR3 loop spans 14 amino acids. CDR1 and CDR2 (germline): SNHLY, FYNNEI.

The J gene is TRBJ1-3, the V gene TRBV19, with TRBD1 as a possible D gene (5 bases). The CDR3 spans 16 residues. With 7 bases removed from V and 0 bases from J, the gap between germline ends came to 16 bases. Germline V gene data show CDR1 as LNHDA and CDR2 as SQIVND (reference sequence). CDR3 nucleotides: TGTGCCAGTACCAAACTCCCACAGGCCTCTGGAAACACCATATATTTT. Its protein is CASTKLPQASGNTIYF.